These 25 T cell receptor beta chains were sequenced from one sample in a study of shared clonotypes between healthy human individuals. Repertoires were generated with immunoSEQ multiplex PCR, while TCRdb's copy carries only in-frame clones and drops some. The table shows more than 1 million clones, with approximately 78% occurring only once. The sample taken for sequencing was memory CD4+ T cells from PBMCs. Subset in this sample: CD45RA-negative fraction. The receptors derive from a man aged 18 to 30 in good health. Some clones in this sample may be carry-over from other donors' samples.

This clone came up once. This sequence is one base from a far larger clone and is likely a read error. The rearrangement uses TRBV7-9 and TRBJ1-4; 9 bases line up with TRBD1. V gave up 4 bases and J gave up 5 bases; unmatched junction bases: 2. Germline V gene data show CDR1 as SEHNR and CDR2 as FQNEAQ (reference sequence). The CDR3 is 14 residues long. For the CDR3, the DNA is TGTGCCAGCAGCTCCGACAGGGGGAATGAAAAACTGTTTTTT. Amino acids: CASSSDRGNEKLFF.

This clone was seen only a few times. Other DNA sequences in the sample encode the same CDR3. The chain carries TRBV5-1 and TRBJ2-3; D unresolved. Germline V gene sequence: CDR1 SGHRS, CDR2 YFSETQ. This CDR3 comprises 12 residues. The V gene lost 0 bases and the J gene lost 6 bases, with 5 bases spanning the gap. CDR3 amino acids: CASSLEVDTQYF. The CDR3 DNA follows: TGCGCCAGCAGCTTGGAGGTGGATACGCAGTATTTT.

Here the CDR3 DNA reads TGCGCCAGCAGCTTGGTTGGGACTAGCTGGACCGGGGAGCTGTTTTTT. Its translation is CASSLVGTSWTGELFF. The chain couples TRBV5-1 to TRBJ2-2, with 9 bases that match TRBD2. The CDR3 loop spans 16 amino acids. CDR1 is SGHRS and CDR2 is YFSETQ in the germline V gene. With 0 bases clipped from V and 5 bases from J, the junction kept 5 bases outside the gene matches.

The chain recombines TRBV27 with TRBJ2-1, with D perhaps matching TRBD2 (5 bases). Between the trimmed V and J ends, which lost 6 bases and 3 bases, there was a span of 15 bases. The CDR3 is 15 amino acids. CDR1 is MNHEY and CDR2 is SMNVEV in the germline V gene (reference sequence). The CDR3 is CASSLGLLVYNEQFF. As DNA, the CDR3 is TGTGCCAGCAGCCTCGGACTCCTAGTCTACAATGAGCAGTTCTTC.

The genes are TRBV27 and TRBJ2-3; TRBD2 agrees at 10 bases. Per germline, CDR1 MNHEY and CDR2 SMNVEV (reference sequence). The CDR3 length is 15 residues. The trim removed 4 bases at V and 1 base at J, leaving 2 bases unmatched. CDR3 sequence: CASSSSGRGTDTQYF. As DNA, the CDR3 is TGTGCCAGCAGTTCGAGCGGGAGGGGCACAGATACGCAGTATTTT.

The rearrangement uses TRBV11-2 and TRBJ1-1; no clear D gene. This CDR3 is 13 amino acids long. In germline, CDR1 is SGHAT, CDR2 FQNNGV. V was shortened by 6 bases and J by 6 bases, with 14 bases between the two germline ends. CDR3 sequence: CASRSNVNPEAFF. The CDR3 bases are TGTGCCAGCAGATCCAACGTTAATCCTGAAGCTTTCTTT. Variable domain in full (rest from reference TRBV11-2 and TRBJ1-1): EAGVAQSPRYKIIEKRQSVAFWCNPISGHATLYWYQQILGQGPKLLIQFQNNGVVDDSQLPKDRFSAERLKGVDSTLKIQPAKLEDSAVYLCASRSNVNPEAFFGQGTRLTVV.

This clone was observed a few times. The rearrangement joins TRBV6-5 to TRBJ1-2; weak D call: TRBD1 (5 bases). The CDR3 covers 15 residues. Germline V gene lookup returns CDR1 MNHEY and CDR2 SVGAGI. Deletions cut 2 bases from V and 8 bases from J, with 18 bases between. CDR3 coding DNA: TGTGCCAGCAGTTACGATCGGGGGACTCCGGGAGGCTACACCTTC. The encoded protein is CASSYDRGTPGGYTF.

This clone is a singleton in its sample. The CDR3 DNA reads TGTGCCAGCAGCTTCACTGTGGGGGGCGACGAGCAGTACTTC. Its protein is CASSFTVGGDEQYF. The V call is TRBV7-9, the J call TRBJ2-7, with D tentatively TRBD1 or TRBD2 (6 bases each). CDR1 is SEHNR and CDR2 is FQNEAQ in the germline V gene (reference sequence). This CDR3 region has 14 residues. Deletions cut 3 bases from V and 5 bases from J, with 14 bases between. Variable domain in full (rest from reference TRBV7-9 and TRBJ2-7): DTGVSQNPRHKITKRGQNVTFRCDPISEHNRLYWYRQTLGQGPEFLTYFQNEAQLEKSRLLSDRFSAERPKGSFSTLEIQRTEQGDSAMYLCASSFTVGGDEQYFGPGTRLTVT.

The chain uses TRBV10-3 and TRBJ2-3, with D uncertain. Per the germline V gene, CDR1 is ENHRY and CDR2 is SYGVKD. The CDR3 has 12 amino acids. Deletions cut 0 bases from V and 6 bases from J, with 4 bases between. Here the CDR3 DNA reads TGTGCCATCAGTGAGTCCGAGGATACGCAGTATTTT. This encodes CAISESEDTQYF.

This clone was seen once. The chain combines TRBV14 with TRBJ2-1; D is perhaps TRBD2 (6 bases). V was trimmed by 0 bases and J by 4 bases, leaving 16 bases between them. Germline CDR1 and CDR2: SGHDN and FVKESK. The CDR3 extends over 17 amino acids. This chain's CDR3 is CASSQDGVGGPYNEQFF. The CDR3 bases are TGTGCCAGCAGCCAAGATGGCGTGGGAGGACCTTACAATGAGCAGTTCTTC.

The chain is built from TRBV30 and TRBJ1-2, with D possibly being TRBD1 (5 bases). Trimming shortened V by 4 bases and J by 4 bases, and 19 bases separated the two germline ends. The CDR3 is made up of 15 amino acids. Germline CDR1 and CDR2: GTSNPN and SVGIG (reference sequence). Here the CDR3 DNA reads TGTGCCTGGACGCCCGGGGGGTCGCTTACCTATGGCTACACCTTC. Translating it yields CAWTPGGSLTYGYTF.

This chain joins TRBV5-1 and TRBJ2-7; maybe TRBD1 (5 bases). From germline, CDR1 is SGHRS and CDR2 YFSETQ. The CDR3 length is 15 residues. V lost 4 bases and J lost 3, with 17 bases in between. The CDR3 bases are TGCGCCAGCAGCCCGGATGGACAAGCTCACTACGAGCAGTACTTC. Translating gives CASSPDGQAHYEQYF.

As concerns this clone: Other DNA sequences in the sample encode the same CDR3. The V and J genes are TRBV7-3 and TRBJ2-3, with D unresolved. The germline V and J ends were trimmed by 2 bases and 0 bases, with 3 bases remaining between them. The CDR3 is 13 residues long. From germline, CDR1 is SGHTA and CDR2 FQGTGA. This CDR3 reads CASSLLSTDTQYF. The CDR3 DNA follows: TGTGCCAGCAGCTTACTGAGCACAGATACGCAGTATTTT.

The chain employs TRBV6-6 and TRBJ2-7, with 7 nucleotides matching TRBD1. J gave up 0 bases and V 4 bases, and 6 bases lay outside the gene matches. Germline CDR1 reads MNHNY; CDR2 reads SVGAGI (reference sequence). CDR3 length equals 15 residues. The CDR3 coding sequence is TGTGCCAGCAGTTCCACCGGGACAGTCTCCTACGAGCAGTACTTC. This sequence encodes CASSSTGTVSYEQYF.

The chain has TRBV6-5 and TRBJ1-1, with D possibly matching TRBD1 (6 bases). CDR1 and CDR2 (germline): MNHEY, SVGAGI. The CDR3 is made up of 14 amino acids. V was trimmed by 5 bases and J by 11 bases, leaving 21 bases between them. The CDR3 protein is CASSGRGQSRHAFF. As DNA, the CDR3 is TGTGCCAGCAGTGGAAGGGGACAATCCCGTCACGCTTTCTTT.

V usage is TRBV19 and J usage is TRBJ2-3, with TRBD2 identical over 7 bases. V dropped 7 bases and J dropped 3; count of bases not matched to a gene: 7. Germline CDR1 LNHDA, CDR2 SQIVND (reference sequence). The CDR3 sequence is 14 residues long. In DNA form, the CDR3 reads TGTGCCAGTAAAAGAAGCGGGGCTACAGATACGCAGTATTTT. It encodes CASKRSGATDTQYF.

The rearrangement links TRBV18 to TRBJ1-1; no clear D. CDR1 is KGHSH, CDR2 LQKENI, per germline. This CDR3 region has 16 residues. V lost 2 bases to trimming and J lost 0 bases, with 13 bases between them. The CDR3 DNA follows: TGTGCCAGCTCACCATATTTGCCTGACGTGAACACTGAAGCTTTCTTT. Translation: CASSPYLPDVNTEAFF.

The V gene is TRBV11-3, the J gene TRBJ2-7; TRBD2 might be the D (6 bases). V was cut by 4 bases and J by 5 bases, with 15 bases left in between. Per the germline V gene, CDR1 is SGHNT and CDR2 is YENEEA. The CDR3 is 14 amino acids. The CDR3 region has the DNA TGTGCCAGCAGCTCCCGGGACGGCGGGGACGAGCAGTACTTC. It translates to CASSSRDGGDEQYF.

J is TRBJ2-1 and V is TRBV7-9; D is unclear. V was trimmed by 1 base and J by 8 bases, leaving 9 bases between them. The germline V gene encodes CDR1 SEHNR and CDR2 FQNEAQ (reference sequence). CDR3 size: 13 residues. The CDR3 bases are TGTGCCAGCAGCTTAGAGACCTTGGATGAGCAGTTCTTC. This gives the protein CASSLETLDEQFF.

V and J are TRBV4-1 and TRBJ2-1; TRBD1 might be the D (6 bases). Germline CDR1 reads MGHRA; CDR2 reads YSYEKL. V was trimmed by 4 bases and J by 1 base, leaving 11 bases between them. This CDR3 is built from 15 residues. CDR3 loop: CASSRGGQSYNEQFF. CDR3 sequence (DNA): TGCGCCAGCAGCCGTGGAGGACAGTCCTACAATGAGCAGTTCTTC.

The chain joins TRBV2 to TRBJ1-1; D not certain. The CDR3 loop spans 15 amino acids. V lost 5 bases, J lost 1 base, and 14 bases lay in between. The germline V gene encodes CDR1 SNHLY and CDR2 FYNNEI. The CDR3 coding sequence is TGTGCCAGCAGTACCGGAGCGGCAGGGAACACTGAAGCTTTCTTT. Protein product: CASSTGAAGNTEAFF.

This clone was seen only a few times. The chain combines TRBV25-1 with TRBJ2-7, with 13 nucleotides matching TRBD2. Germline V gene sequence: CDR1 MGHDK, CDR2 SYGVNS. J was trimmed by 6 bases and V by 4 bases; bases with no gene match: 6. The CDR3 runs to 15 residues. The CDR3 sequence: CASSARLAGGSEQYF. DNA for the CDR3: TGTGCCAGCAGTGCGCGACTAGCGGGAGGTTCCGAGCAGTACTTC.

With respect to this clone: Other DNA sequences within the sample encode an identical CDR3. The rearrangement joins TRBV5-1 to TRBJ2-7, with TRBD1 matching 7 bases. The CDR3 has 13 amino acids. Unmatched junction bases numbered 3, after V lost 4 bases and J lost 2 bases. Germline loops: CDR1 SGHRS, CDR2 YFSETQ. CDR3 nucleotide sequence: TGCGCCAGCAGCCGGGACAGACCCTACGAGCAGTACTTC. Its protein is CASSRDRPYEQYF.

The table lists this clone with a few counts. This chain connects TRBV6-1 to TRBJ1-2; D remains unclear. V was clipped by 3 bases and J by 4 bases, with 15 bases between them. There are 15 residues in the CDR3. Looked up from germline, CDR1 is MNHNS and CDR2 is SASEGT. The DNA of the CDR3 is TGTGCCAGCAGTGATCCCGCTTCGGCCACCTATGGCTACACCTTC. Its translation: CASSDPASATYGYTF.

The V call is TRBV7-9, the J call TRBJ2-2; 9 bases fit TRBD2. The ends lost 10 bases at V and 2 bases at J; junction bases unmatched: 17. The CDR3 totals 18 residues. Germline V lookup: CDR1 SEHNR, CDR2 FQNEAQ (reference sequence). The DNA of the CDR3 is TGTGCCACTACCCGGGGTAGCGGGAGCGGGTTAAACACCGGGGAGCTGTTTTTT. It is translated as CATTRGSGSGLNTGELFF.